One and the same sample provided the 30 T cell receptor beta chains below, sequenced in a study of cytomegalovirus exposure and HLA in healthy donors. The data were produced by immunoSEQ multiplex PCR, yet TCRdb's version contains in-frame clones alone and is incomplete. The profile shows around 120,000 clones, around 87% of them singletons. Sequenced material: PBMCs. The receptors derive from a woman aged 18 to 35 in good health and CMV-seropositive.

The rearrangement links TRBV11-3 to TRBJ2-1, with a tentative D call TRBD1 (5 bases). The CDR3 consists of 14 residues. CDR1 and CDR2 (germline): SGHNT, YENEEA. The V gene lost 2 bases and the J gene lost 8 bases, with 13 bases spanning the gap. Written as DNA, the CDR3 is TGTGCCAGCAGCTTAAATCAGGGAAGAGATGAGCAGTTCTTC. Its protein is CASSLNQGRDEQFF.

This chain links TRBV18 with TRBJ2-2; 11 positions agree with TRBD1. This CDR3 has 16 residues. CDR1 and CDR2 (germline): KGHSH, LQKENI. J lost 0 bases, V lost 3 bases, and 0 bases had no gene match. The CDR3 nucleotides read TGTGCCAGCTCACCGGGACAGGGGGCGAACACCGGGGAGCTGTTTTTT. This gives the protein CASSPGQGANTGELFF.

The CDR3 loop reads CASSQEGNRVAEQYF. In DNA, the CDR3 is TGTGCCAGCAGCCAAGAAGGTAACAGGGTAGCCGAGCAGTACTTC. This sequence joins TRBV14 and TRBJ2-7; possible D gene TRBD1, 6 bases. V lost 0 bases to trimming and J lost 6 bases, with 15 bases between them. Germline CDR1 SGHDN, CDR2 FVKESK. The CDR3 length is 15 residues.

This clone has a handful of counts. J is TRBJ1-5 and V is TRBV6-1, with 9 bases identical to TRBD1. The CDR3 consists of 15 residues. V was pared by 4 bases and J by 3 bases, with 4 bases of the junction left unmatched. The germline V gene has CDR1 MNHNS and CDR2 SASEGT. The chain's CDR3 is CASSGDRVANQPQHF. The DNA of the CDR3 is TGTGCCAGCAGTGGGGACAGGGTTGCCAATCAGCCCCAGCATTTT.

V usage is TRBV7-9 and J usage is TRBJ1-1; D possibly corresponds to TRBD1 (6 bases). Germline CDR1 SEHNR, CDR2 FQNEAQ (reference sequence). The CDR3 length is 15 residues. V lost 4 bases, J lost 1 base, and 13 bases lay in between. CDR3 amino acids: CASSSVYRANTEAFF. The DNA for the CDR3 is TGTGCCAGCAGCTCCGTGTACAGGGCGAACACTGAAGCTTTCTTT.

The V call is TRBV6-5, the J call TRBJ1-3; D is possibly TRBD1 (5 bases). Germline loops: CDR1 MNHEY, CDR2 SVGAGI. The CDR3 consists of 16 residues. With 4 bases removed from V and 5 bases from J, the gap between germline ends came to 18 bases. CDR3 sequence (DNA): TGTGCCAGCAGTTCCTCGGGGCAGGGTGTGAGAAACACCATATATTTT. The encoded protein is CASSSSGQGVRNTIYF.

This chain joins TRBV2 and TRBJ2-2; 12 nucleotides align to TRBD2. The germline CDR1 and CDR2 sequences are SNHLY and FYNNEI. V was pared by 6 bases and J by 0 bases, with 8 bases of the junction left unmatched. The CDR3 covers 18 residues. CDR3 amino acids: CASSPKGLAGTNTGELFF. The CDR3 nucleotides are TGTGCCAGCAGCCCCAAAGGACTAGCGGGGACGAACACCGGGGAGCTGTTTTTT.

This chain uses TRBV4-2 with TRBJ2-5; tentative D call: TRBD2 (7 bases). CDR3 length equals 13 residues. Germline values: CDR1 LGHNA, CDR2 YNFKEQ. Trimming removed 4 bases from V and 5 bases from J, with 11 bases in between. CDR3 sequence (DNA): TGTGCCAGCAGCCGGGGGGGCTGGGAGACCCAGTACTTC. Protein product: CASSRGGWETQYF.

This sequence joins TRBV10-3 and TRBJ1-2; 7 positions match TRBD1. CDR1 ENHRY and CDR2 SYGVKD come from the germline V gene. The junction had 7 bases not matched to a gene; V was cut back by 5 bases and J by 4 bases. CDR3 length: 14 residues. This CDR3 is CAISWDRPTYGYTF. CDR3 DNA sequence: TGTGCCATCAGTTGGGACAGACCTACCTATGGCTACACCTTC.

In DNA, the CDR3 is TGTGCCAGCAGCTGGACTAGCGGGACGAATGAGCAGTTCTTC. This gives the protein CASSWTSGTNEQFF. V gene TRBV11-3 combines with J gene TRBJ2-1, with 12 bases aligning to TRBD2. The CDR3 covers 14 residues. The V gene end was trimmed by 4 bases and the J gene end by 7 bases; junction bases not matched to a gene: 2. CDR1 is SGHNT, CDR2 YENEEA, per germline.

This clone was seen more than once but under ten times. The V gene is TRBV6-5, the J gene TRBJ2-2; TRBD1 matches at 7 bases. The CDR3 extends over 14 amino acids. The germline V gene has CDR1 MNHEY and CDR2 SVGAGI. V gave up 8 bases and J gave up 3 bases; unmatched junction bases: 6. This CDR3 reads CASRQGYHTGELFF. In DNA form, the CDR3 reads TGTGCCAGCCGACAGGGCTACCACACCGGGGAGCTGTTTTTT.

The chain is built from TRBV7-3 and TRBJ2-1; 9 bases line up with TRBD2. Trimming removed 2 bases from V and 4 bases from J; junction bases left unmatched: 6. The V gene's germline CDR1 is SGHTA and CDR2 FQGTGA. The CDR3 is made up of 16 amino acids. CDR3 amino acids: CASSLGSGGLYNEQFF. CDR3 DNA: TGTGCCAGCAGCTTAGGTAGCGGGGGACTATACAATGAGCAGTTCTTC.

The J gene is TRBJ2-7, the V gene TRBV2, with TRBD1 matching 9 bases. From germline, CDR1 is SNHLY and CDR2 FYNNEI. Trimming took 7 bases from V and 5 from J; bases not matched to a gene: 12. The CDR3 runs to 15 residues. The CDR3 DNA reads TGTGCCAGCACCAGTCCCGGGACAGGGCTACACGAGCAGTACTTC. Translation: CASTSPGTGLHEQYF.

This sequence joins TRBV2 and TRBJ2-5; D possibly corresponds to TRBD1 (6 bases). V lost 2 bases and J 5 bases, leaving 12 bases between the germline ends. The length of the CDR3 is 14 residues. Germline CDR1 and CDR2: SNHLY and FYNNEI. The CDR3 nucleotides read TGTGCCAGCAGTGAAAACAGGGCTGGGGAGACCCAGTACTTC. This gives the protein CASSENRAGETQYF. Full variable domain (missing parts from reference TRBV2 and TRBJ2-5): EPEVTQTPSHQVTQMGQEVILRCVPISNHLYFYWYRQILGQKVEFLVSFYNNEISEKSEIFDDQFSVERPDGSNFTLKIRSTKLEDSAMYFCASSENRAGETQYFGPGTRLLVL.

The chain links TRBV9 to TRBJ2-7, with 9 nucleotides matching TRBD2. Trimming cost V 4 bases and J 2 bases; bases outside gene matches: 7. In germline, CDR1 is SGDLS, CDR2 YYNGEE. The CDR3 runs to 15 residues. The DNA for the CDR3 is TGTGCCAGCAGCCCAAGCGGGGGGTCAACCTACGAGCAGTACTTC. Translation gives CASSPSGGSTYEQYF.

The chain combines TRBV2 with TRBJ2-1; TRBD1 might be the D (6 bases). V was cut by 6 bases and J by 7 bases, with 13 bases left in between. This CDR3 contains 13 residues. CDR1 and CDR2 from the germline V gene are SNHLY and FYNNEI. The CDR3 DNA reads as TGTGCCAGCAGCGTGTACAGGGAGAATGAGCAGTTCTTC. Protein sequence: CASSVYRENEQFF. Variable domain in full (rest from reference TRBV2 and TRBJ2-1): EPEVTQTPSHQVTQMGQEVILRCVPISNHLYFYWYRQILGQKVEFLVSFYNNEISEKSEIFDDQFSVERPDGSNFTLKIRSTKLEDSAMYFCASSVYRENEQFFGPGTRLTVL.

The chain employs TRBV4-1 and TRBJ1-1; D might be TRBD1 (6 bases). The CDR3 extends over 18 amino acids. Between the trimmed V and J ends, which lost 1 base and 3 bases, there was a span of 21 bases. Germline V gene sequence: CDR1 MGHRA, CDR2 YSYEKL. Here the CDR3 reads CASSQVFRDTKGDTEAFF. The DNA of the CDR3 is TGCGCCAGCAGCCAAGTATTTCGGGACACTAAAGGGGACACTGAAGCTTTCTTT.

V and J are TRBV7-9 and TRBJ2-1; 11 nucleotides match TRBD1. The CDR3 has 17 residues. V was clipped by 1 base and J by 8 bases; unmatched bases: 10. Germline V gene data show CDR1 as SEHNR and CDR2 as FQNEAQ (reference sequence). The CDR3 DNA follows: TGTGCCAGCAGCTTAGATTTCCGGGACAGGGGGTTGGATGAGCAGTTCTTC. Translated, it gives CASSLDFRDRGLDEQFF.

This clone was detected once. The genes are TRBV2 and TRBJ1-4; TRBD1 aligns across 12 bases. The CDR3 covers 15 residues. J gave up 2 bases and V 8 bases, and 3 bases lay outside the gene matches. The germline CDR1 and CDR2 sequences are SNHLY and FYNNEI. CDR3 bases: TGTGCCAGCCGGGACAGGGGGCCCACTAATGAAAAACTGTTTTTT. This codes for CASRDRGPTNEKLFF.

This clone occurred a few times. The chain combines TRBV6-4 with TRBJ2-7; 8 nucleotides match TRBD2. CDR1 and CDR2 (germline): MRHNA, SNTAGT. The CDR3 runs 15 residues. V gave up 2 bases and J gave up 5 bases; unmatched junction bases: 8. CDR3 residues: CASSDQAGVMNEQYF. The CDR3 DNA reads TGTGCCAGCAGTGACCAAGCGGGAGTGATGAACGAGCAGTACTTC.

The chain employs TRBV9 and TRBJ2-1; TRBD2 matches 13 bases. The CDR3 runs to 17 residues. The germline V gene has CDR1 SGDLS and CDR2 YYNGEE. Trimming removed 0 bases from V and 7 bases from J; junction bases left unmatched: 7. As DNA, the CDR3 is TGTGCCAGCAGCGTAGAAGTGTGGACTAGCGGGAGTAATGAGCAGTTCTTC. It yields the protein CASSVEVWTSGSNEQFF.

The chain recombines TRBV6-6 with TRBJ2-1; weak D call: TRBD2 (5 bases). CDR1 and CDR2 (germline): MNHNY, SVGAGI (reference sequence). CDR3 length equals 11 residues. The V end lost 10 bases, the J end lost 8 bases, and 12 bases lay between the germline ends. For the CDR3, the DNA is TGTGCCACCGTTAGGCGGGATGAGCAGTTCTTC. It encodes CATVRRDEQFF.

Only a few counts were recorded for this clone. The chain links TRBV18 to TRBJ2-5; the match to TRBD2 covers 7 bases. This CDR3 has 13 residues. The junction had 4 bases not matched to a gene; V was cut back by 3 bases and J by 6 bases. Germline V gives CDR1 KGHSH, CDR2 LQKENI. This CDR3 reads CASSPGLGKTQYF. The DNA for the CDR3 is TGTGCCAGCTCACCCGGACTAGGAAAGACCCAGTACTTC.

The CDR3 sequence: CASSRTTGPGGQYF. In DNA, the CDR3 is TGTGCCAGCAGCCGGACTACCGGGCCGGGGGGGCAGTATTTT. The chain combines TRBV2 with TRBJ2-3; TRBD2 matches at 7 bases. V was clipped by 6 bases and J by 11 bases; unmatched bases: 14. Germline CDR1 reads SNHLY; CDR2 reads FYNNEI. This CDR3 is built from 14 residues.

The chain uses TRBV15 and TRBJ1-5, with 7 positions matching TRBD1. V trimming: 9 bases; J trimming: 1 base; junction bases outside the gene matches: 12. The CDR3 totals 16 residues. Germline CDR1 is LNHNV and CDR2 is YYDKDF (reference sequence). The CDR3 DNA reads as TGTGCCACTGCGGCTGACAGGGACTGGAGCAATCAGCCCCAGCATTTT. Translated: CATAADRDWSNQPQHF. Based on the CDR3 plus reference TRBV15 and TRBJ1-5, the full variable domain is DAMVIQNPRYQVTQFGKPVTLSCSQTLNHNVMYWYQQKSSQAPKLLFHYYDKDFNNEADTPDNFQSRRPNTSFCFLDIRSPGLGDTAMYLCATAADRDWSNQPQHFGDGTRLSIL.

This sequence joins TRBV6-1 and TRBJ1-1; 7 nucleotides line up with TRBD1. With 10 bases clipped from V and 5 bases from J, the junction kept 10 bases outside the gene matches. CDR1 and CDR2 from the germline V gene are MNHNS and SASEGT. The CDR3 has 13 amino acids. The CDR3 region is CATLEQGRTEAFF. The DNA for the CDR3 is TGTGCCACCCTGGAACAGGGGCGGACTGAAGCTTTCTTT.

This chain uses TRBV9 with TRBJ2-1, with D perhaps matching TRBD2 (6 bases). The CDR3 contains 16 residues. Trimming cost V 4 bases and J 3 bases, with 17 bases left between them. Germline V lookup: CDR1 SGDLS, CDR2 YYNGEE. Here the CDR3 reads CASSLIPGLGYNEQFF. The CDR3 coding sequence is TGTGCCAGCAGCCTAATCCCGGGACTGGGCTACAATGAGCAGTTCTTC.

The chain joins TRBV5-8 to TRBJ1-3; D gene unclear. Germline V gene lookup returns CDR1 SGHTS and CDR2 YDEGEE. Trimming cost V 2 bases and J 2 bases, with 8 bases left between them. The CDR3 has 14 residues. The CDR3 here is CASSFGGAGNTIYF. As DNA, the CDR3 is TGTGCCAGCAGCTTCGGCGGAGCTGGAAACACCATATATTTT.

The chain has TRBV5-1 and TRBJ1-4; D is undetermined. CDR3 length: 12 residues. Per the germline V gene, CDR1 is SGHRS and CDR2 is YFSETQ. V lost 5 bases and J lost 3, with 5 bases in between. The CDR3 here is CASRGPNEKLFF. DNA for the CDR3: TGCGCCAGCAGGGGCCCTAATGAAAAACTGTTTTTT.

The V and J genes are TRBV10-3 and TRBJ2-7; 9 nucleotides align to TRBD2. CDR1 is ENHRY and CDR2 is SYGVKD in the germline V gene. CDR3 length: 13 amino acids. V lost 8 bases, J lost 2 bases, and 4 bases stayed unmatched. The chain's CDR3 is CAIAAGGAYEQYF. CDR3 in DNA: TGTGCCATCGCCGCGGGGGGGGCCTACGAGCAGTACTTC.